Shown below are 13 T cell receptor beta chains from a single sample sequenced in a study of T-cell reconstitution after alpha-beta-depleted transplantation in children. Researchers prepared the TCRbeta library using unique molecular identifiers, the study reports. TCRdb called the PCR reads again in MiXCR, with one record for every CDR3 protein. Of approximately 520,000 distinct CDR3 sequences listed, 30% to 35% are singletons. Sequencing was performed on PBMCs from the stem cell graft donor, taken from the stem cell graft. All receptors come from a human donor who donated a stem cell graft to a child with aplastic anemia.

The sample holds a few counts of this clonotype. The gene calls are TRBV30 and TRBJ1-5, with D perhaps matching TRBD1 (5 bases). Trimming pared 1 base from V and 9 bases from J, leaving 16 bases between. The CDR3 runs 14 residues. Germline CDR1 is GTSNPN and CDR2 is SVGIG (reference sequence). The CDR3 nucleotides read TGTGCCTGGAGTGATCAGGGCGCGGTGGGGCCCCAGCATTTT. Translating gives CAWSDQGAVGPQHF.

The chain is built from TRBV10-2 and TRBJ1-2; TRBD1 matches 9 bases. The CDR3 runs to 16 residues. V dropped 0 bases and J dropped 4; count of bases not matched to a gene: 6. Per the germline V gene, CDR1 is WSHSY and CDR2 is SAAADI. CDR3 DNA: TGCGCCAGCAGTGAGTCAGGGGGACAGGGAGTCTATGGCTACACCTTC. The encoded protein is CASSESGGQGVYGYTF.

V gene TRBV7-6 combines with J gene TRBJ2-3, with a weak D call TRBD2 (6 bases). There are 15 residues in the CDR3. From germline, CDR1 is SGHVS and CDR2 FNYEAQ. Between the trimmed V and J ends, which lost 3 bases and 6 bases, there was a span of 16 bases. The CDR3 loop is CASSLVAASRDTQYF. CDR3 DNA: TGTGCCAGCAGCTTGGTAGCGGCCTCTAGGGATACGCAGTATTTT.

J is TRBJ2-2 and V is TRBV27, with D possibly being TRBD1 (6 bases). V dropped 5 bases and J dropped 6 bases, with 13 bases sitting between them. Germline lookup yields CDR1 MNHEY and CDR2 SMNVEV (reference sequence). The CDR3 totals 14 residues. The CDR3 reads CASSTRQEPGELFF. CDR3 nucleotides: TGTGCCAGCAGTACTCGACAGGAACCCGGGGAGCTGTTTTTT.

This clonotype was seen only a few times. The V and J genes are TRBV29-1 and TRBJ2-1; maybe TRBD2 (6 bases). Trimming cost V 3 bases and J 6 bases, with 12 bases left between them. The CDR3 loop spans 13 amino acids. Germline assignment: CDR1 SQVTM and CDR2 ANQGSEA. CDR3 protein: CSVDSGRSNEQFF. The CDR3 nucleotides are TGCAGCGTTGATTCCGGGAGAAGCAATGAGCAGTTCTTC.

V usage is TRBV5-1 and J usage is TRBJ2-3; a possible D gene is TRBD2 (6 bases). The CDR3 covers 16 residues. V lost 4 bases, J lost 4 bases, and 19 bases lay in between. Germline CDR1 reads SGHRS; CDR2 reads YFSETQ. CDR3 sequence (DNA): TGCGCCAGCAGCCAATCGAGGCTAGGAGGGCCAGATACGCAGTATTTT. The encoded protein is CASSQSRLGGPDTQYF.

The chain couples TRBV27 to TRBJ2-1, with 9 positions matching TRBD2. The CDR3 extends over 15 amino acids. J was trimmed by 2 bases and V by 6 bases; bases with no gene match: 5. Germline assignment: CDR1 MNHEY and CDR2 SMNVEV (reference sequence). As DNA, the CDR3 is TGTGCCAGCAGGAAAGCGGGGGGAACCTACAATGAGCAGTTCTTC. It codes for CASRKAGGTYNEQFF.

Only a few counts were recorded for this clonotype. V and J are TRBV7-6 and TRBJ2-7; TRBD2 aligns across 10 bases. Losses at the gene ends were 1 base for V and 3 bases for J; bases not matched to a gene: 9. CDR3 length: 17 residues. CDR1 SGHVS and CDR2 FNYEAQ come from the germline V gene. In DNA form, the CDR3 reads TGTGCCAGCAGCTTAGATATTAGGGCTAGCGGGAGCTACGAGCAGTACTTC. It codes for CASSLDIRASGSYEQYF.

This clonotype has a handful of counts. V and J are TRBV5-1 and TRBJ2-3; D perhaps matches TRBD2 (6 bases). This CDR3 has 14 residues. The V gene lost 3 bases and the J gene lost 2 bases, with 10 bases spanning the gap. The germline gives CDR1 SGHRS, CDR2 YFSETQ. The CDR3 protein is CASSYLATTDTQYF. Here the CDR3 DNA reads TGCGCCAGCAGCTATCTAGCGACCACAGATACGCAGTATTTT.

In its sample, this clonotype was seen a few times. The chain is built from TRBV20-1 and TRBJ1-2; D is possibly TRBD1 (5 bases). V lost 6 bases, J lost 8 bases, and 16 bases lay in between. CDR1 is DFQATT and CDR2 is SNEGSKA in the germline V gene (reference sequence). The CDR3 is made up of 12 amino acids. The CDR3 DNA follows: TGCAGTGCAAGACGGGGGGTGGAGGGCTACACCTTC. Protein sequence: CSARRGVEGYTF.

This clonotype was recorded a few times. The gene calls are TRBV18 and TRBJ1-2; 8 bases are a match to TRBD1. The CDR3 consists of 15 residues. Germline V gene sequence: CDR1 KGHSH, CDR2 LQKENI. With V trimmed by 6 bases and J by 0 bases, 6 bases remained unmatched. CDR3 DNA sequence: TGTGCCAGCTCCCAAGACAGGGGTACTAACTATGGCTACACCTTC. Protein sequence: CASSQDRGTNYGYTF.

A few counts support this clonotype. V gene TRBV9 combines with J gene TRBJ2-1; the D gene could be TRBD1 or TRBD2 (5 bases each). Trimming removed 4 bases from V and 3 bases from J, with 23 bases in between. CDR3 length: 18 amino acids. Germline CDR1 is SGDLS and CDR2 is YYNGEE. The chain's CDR3 is CASSPRLLDSGSYNEQFF. The DNA for the CDR3 is TGTGCCAGCAGCCCACGACTCTTGGACTCAGGGAGCTACAATGAGCAGTTCTTC.

The CDR3 nucleotides are TGTGCCACAAGAGGGACTAGCGGTAGGACAGATACGCAGTATTTT. It translates to CATRGTSGRTDTQYF. The V and J genes are TRBV24-1 and TRBJ2-3; 11 bases line up with TRBD2. This CDR3 is built from 15 residues. The germline CDR1 and CDR2 sequences are KGHDR and SFDVKD. J gave up 3 bases and V 10 bases, and 8 bases lay outside the gene matches.